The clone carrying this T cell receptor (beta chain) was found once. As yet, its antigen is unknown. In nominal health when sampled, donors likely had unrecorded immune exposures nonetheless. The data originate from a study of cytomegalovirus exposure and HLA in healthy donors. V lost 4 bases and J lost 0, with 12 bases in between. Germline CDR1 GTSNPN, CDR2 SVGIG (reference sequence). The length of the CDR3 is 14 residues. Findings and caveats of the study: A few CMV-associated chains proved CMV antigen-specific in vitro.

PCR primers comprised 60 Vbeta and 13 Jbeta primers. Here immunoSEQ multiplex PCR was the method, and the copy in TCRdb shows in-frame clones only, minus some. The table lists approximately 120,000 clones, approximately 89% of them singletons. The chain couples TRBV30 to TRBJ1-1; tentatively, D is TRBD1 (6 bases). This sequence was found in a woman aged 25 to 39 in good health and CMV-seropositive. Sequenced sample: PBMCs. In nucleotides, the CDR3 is TGTGCCTGGAAAGGGACATACATGAACACTGAAGCTTTCTTT. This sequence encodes CAWKGTYMNTEAFF.